Listed below are T cell receptor beta chains from one sample, sequenced in a study of CD8+ T cells in alopecia areata. Using immunoSEQ multiplex PCR, the repertoire was profiled, and TCRdb retains in-frame clones only, with some absent. The table shows roughly 5,000 clones, with around 69% occurring only once. The sample here was skin, taken at week 24, from a patient treated with tofacitinib. All receptors come from a human donor with alopecia areata. Each CDR3 is given with its conserved first and last residue. D genes are given only for firm matches. Rows give clone size only sometimes, using once, few, many, or a class for an expanded clone.

CDR3aa: CASSDRGYEQYF
CDR3nt: TGTGCCAGCAGCGACAGGGGCTACGAGCAGTACTTC
d_gene: TRBD1
j_gene: TRBJ2-7
abundance: few
v_gene: TRBV11-2

CDR3aa: CASSLLAGDTQYF
CDR3nt: TGTGCCAGCAGCTTACTGGCGGGAGATACGCAGTATTTT
d_gene: .
j_gene: TRBJ2-3
abundance: .
v_gene: TRBV7-2

CDR3aa: CAISDPGTGGRAEAFF
CDR3nt: TGTGCCATCAGTGACCCCGGGACAGGGGGCCGCGCTGAAGCTTTCTTT
d_gene: TRBD1
j_gene: TRBJ1-1
abundance: .
v_gene: TRBV10-3

CDR3aa: CASRSYGTSGGAAGELFF
CDR3nt: TGTGCCAGCCGGTCGTATGGAACTAGCGGGGGGGCCGCCGGGGAACTGTTTTTT
d_gene: TRBD2
j_gene: TRBJ2-2
abundance: .
v_gene: TRBV27

CDR3aa: CASSLDRVSNTEAFF
CDR3nt: TGTGCCAGCAGCTTGGATCGGGTATCGAACACTGAAGCTTTCTTT
d_gene: .
j_gene: TRBJ1-1
abundance: .
v_gene: TRBV11-2

CDR3aa: CASSSNFVDF
CDR3nt: TGTGCCAGCAGTTCAAACTTTGTGGATTTT
d_gene: .
j_gene: TRBJ1-3
abundance: .
v_gene: TRBV6-1

CDR3aa: CASSLGRPGGFQETQYF
CDR3nt: TGTGCCAGCAGCTTGGGCAGGCCGGGGGGTTTTCAAGAGACCCAGTACTTC
d_gene: TRBD2
j_gene: TRBJ2-5
abundance: few
v_gene: TRBV5-6

CDR3aa: CASSRVGRGRGNEQFF
CDR3nt: TGTGCCAGCAGCAGGGTTGGACGGGGGAGAGGGAATGAGCAGTTCTTC
d_gene: .
j_gene: TRBJ2-1
abundance: .
v_gene: TRBV4-2

CDR3aa: CASSLFGTGGYEQYF
CDR3nt: TGTGCCAGCAGCTTATTCGGGACAGGGGGCTACGAGCAGTACTTC
d_gene: TRBD1
j_gene: TRBJ2-7
abundance: once
v_gene: TRBV7-8

CDR3aa: CASSYATNEKLFF
CDR3nt: TGTGCCAGCAGTTATGCAACTAATGAAAAACTGTTTTTT
d_gene: .
j_gene: TRBJ1-4
abundance: .
v_gene: TRBV6-5

CDR3aa: CASSLKTANTEAFF
CDR3nt: TGTGCCAGCAGCTTGAAGACAGCGAACACTGAAGCTTTCTTT
d_gene: .
j_gene: TRBJ1-1
abundance: .
v_gene: TRBV5-6

CDR3aa: CASRARGVNNSPLHF
CDR3nt: TGTGCCAGCAGGGCTAGGGGAGTTAATAATTCACCCCTCCACTTT
d_gene: .
j_gene: TRBJ1-6
abundance: .
v_gene: TRBV6-5

CDR3aa: CAWSAVTGELFF
CDR3nt: TGTGCCTGGAGTGCAGTGACCGGGGAGCTGTTTTTT
d_gene: .
j_gene: TRBJ2-2
abundance: few
v_gene: TRBV30

CDR3aa: CASESGREYSPLHF
CDR3nt: TGTGCCAGCGAGAGCGGAAGGGAATATTCACCCCTCCACTTT
d_gene: .
j_gene: TRBJ1-6
abundance: few
v_gene: TRBV19

CDR3aa: CASSIRGPGGPTNGYTF
CDR3nt: TGTGCCAGTAGTATAAGGGGCCCAGGAGGACCTACGAATGGCTACACCTTC
d_gene: .
j_gene: TRBJ1-2
abundance: .
v_gene: TRBV19

CDR3aa: CASSLGTGDSPLHF
CDR3nt: TGTGCCAGCAGCTTAGGGACAGGGGATTCACCCCTCCACTTT
d_gene: TRBD1
j_gene: TRBJ1-6
abundance: .
v_gene: TRBV7-6

CDR3aa: CASSQEGLGEKLFF
CDR3nt: TGCGCCAGCAGCCAAGAGGGACTCGGGGAAAAACTGTTTTTT
d_gene: .
j_gene: TRBJ1-4
abundance: .
v_gene: TRBV4-3

CDR3aa: CASSLAGVRAYEQYF
CDR3nt: TGTGCCAGCAGCTTAGCCGGCGTAAGGGCCTACGAGCAGTACTTC
d_gene: .
j_gene: TRBJ2-7
abundance: .
v_gene: TRBV11-2

CDR3aa: CSARDPSWAF
CDR3nt: TGCAGTGCTAGAGATCCGTCCTGGGCCTTC
d_gene: .
j_gene: TRBJ1-2
abundance: few
v_gene: TRBV20-1

CDR3aa: CASSPRSGGAGETQYF
CDR3nt: TGTGCCAGCAGCCCGAGGAGCGGGGGGGCCGGGGAGACCCAGTACTTC
d_gene: TRBD2
j_gene: TRBJ2-5
abundance: .
v_gene: TRBV7-2

CDR3aa: CASSQPDRGEAFF
CDR3nt: TGTGCCAGCAGCCAGCCCGACAGGGGTGAAGCTTTCTTT
d_gene: TRBD1
j_gene: TRBJ1-1
abundance: .
v_gene: TRBV14

CDR3aa: CASSPKETQYF
CDR3nt: TGTGCCAGCTCACCAAAAGAGACCCAGTACTTC
d_gene: .
j_gene: TRBJ2-5
abundance: .
v_gene: TRBV18

CDR3aa: CASSQSFPGSWEQYF
CDR3nt: TGCGCCAGCAGCCAGTCTTTCCCGGGGTCGTGGGAGCAGTACTTC
d_gene: .
j_gene: TRBJ2-7
abundance: .
v_gene: TRBV4-1

CDR3aa: CASSTVSGANVLTF
CDR3nt: TGTGCCAGCAGTACAGTCTCTGGGGCCAACGTCCTGACTTTC
d_gene: .
j_gene: TRBJ2-6
abundance: once
v_gene: TRBV2

CDR3aa: CASSWGGGRKEKLFF
CDR3nt: TGTGCCAGCAGCTGGGGCGGGGGGCGAAAGGAAAAACTGTTTTTT
d_gene: .
j_gene: TRBJ1-4
abundance: .
v_gene: TRBV7-2

CDR3aa: CASSRTGSSYEQYF
CDR3nt: TGTGCCAGCAGTCGGACAGGGTCATCCTACGAGCAGTACTTC
d_gene: TRBD1
j_gene: TRBJ2-7
abundance: .
v_gene: TRBV6-1

CDR3aa: CASSLLGHTNEKLFF
CDR3nt: TGCGCCAGCAGCTTGTTGGGGCACACTAATGAAAAACTGTTTTTT
d_gene: .
j_gene: TRBJ1-4
abundance: .
v_gene: TRBV5-1

CDR3aa: CAIRTGGTLYEQYF
CDR3nt: TGTGCCATCAGGACAGGGGGTACCCTCTACGAGCAGTACTTC
d_gene: TRBD1
j_gene: TRBJ2-7
abundance: .
v_gene: TRBV10-3

CDR3aa: CASSKGDWQGAKETQYF
CDR3nt: TGTGCCAGCAGCAAAGGAGATTGGCAGGGGGCCAAAGAGACCCAGTACTTC
d_gene: .
j_gene: TRBJ2-5
abundance: .
v_gene: TRBV21-1

CDR3aa: CASSQRFFRTGAGANVLTF
CDR3nt: TGCGCCAGCAGCCAAAGATTCTTTCGGACAGGGGCTGGGGCCAACGTCCTGACTTTC
d_gene: TRBD1
j_gene: TRBJ2-6
abundance: .
v_gene: TRBV4-3

CDR3aa: CASSEDTTTNEKLFF
CDR3nt: TGTGCCAGCAGTGAGGACACCACAACTAATGAAAAACTGTTTTTT
d_gene: .
j_gene: TRBJ1-4
abundance: few
v_gene: TRBV2

CDR3aa: CASSLTWQVNQPQHF
CDR3nt: TGTGCCAGCAGTTTGACGTGGCAGGTCAATCAGCCCCAGCATTTT
d_gene: .
j_gene: TRBJ1-5
abundance: once
v_gene: TRBV27

CDR3aa: CASSFDRGLKGYTF
CDR3nt: TGTGCCAGCAGCTTCGACAGGGGGCTCAAAGGCTACACCTTC
d_gene: TRBD1
j_gene: TRBJ1-2
abundance: .
v_gene: TRBV11-2

CDR3aa: CASTREGAAYNSPLHF
CDR3nt: TGTGCCAGCACTCGGGAGGGGGCTGCCTATAATTCACCCCTCCACTTT
d_gene: TRBD1
j_gene: TRBJ1-6
abundance: .
v_gene: TRBV27

CDR3aa: CASSPRTPQETQYF
CDR3nt: TGTGCCAGCAGCCCCCGGACACCACAAGAGACCCAGTACTTC
d_gene: .
j_gene: TRBJ2-5
abundance: few
v_gene: TRBV7-9

CDR3aa: CASSLGGRESTDTQYF
CDR3nt: TGCGCCAGCAGCTTGGGGGGCAGGGAGAGCACAGATACGCAGTATTTT
d_gene: .
j_gene: TRBJ2-3
abundance: .
v_gene: TRBV5-1

CDR3aa: CASSLATRGGLGTQYF
CDR3nt: TGTGCCAGCAGCCTAGCTACGCGGGGGGGCCTCGGGACCCAGTACTTC
d_gene: TRBD2
j_gene: TRBJ2-5
abundance: .
v_gene: TRBV5-6

CDR3aa: CASSLEVSWGDSHTEAFF
CDR3nt: TGTGCCAGCAGCTTAGAAGTGAGTTGGGGGGACTCTCACACTGAAGCTTTCTTT
d_gene: .
j_gene: TRBJ1-1
abundance: .
v_gene: TRBV11-2

CDR3aa: CATRPRDSEKLFF
CDR3nt: TGTGCCACCAGGCCCCGGGACAGCGAAAAACTGTTTTTT
d_gene: TRBD1
j_gene: TRBJ1-4
abundance: .
v_gene: TRBV15

CDR3aa: CASSQDQTDPYEQYF
CDR3nt: TGCGCCAGCAGCCAAGATCAAACGGACCCCTACGAGCAGTACTTC
d_gene: .
j_gene: TRBJ2-7
abundance: few
v_gene: TRBV4-3

CDR3aa: CASSSGHAQETQYF
CDR3nt: TGTGCCAGCAGCTCCGGACATGCCCAAGAGACCCAGTACTTC
d_gene: .
j_gene: TRBJ2-5
abundance: .
v_gene: TRBV7-8

CDR3aa: CAWSLTGELFF
CDR3nt: TGTGCCTGGAGTTTGACCGGGGAGCTGTTTTTT
d_gene: .
j_gene: TRBJ2-2
abundance: .
v_gene: TRBV30

CDR3aa: CASSPPSGGATGELFF
CDR3nt: TGTGCCAGCAGCCCACCTAGCGGGGGGGCAACCGGGGAGCTGTTTTTT
d_gene: TRBD2
j_gene: TRBJ2-2
abundance: few
v_gene: TRBV7-2

CDR3aa: CASSSRDRGFETQYF
CDR3nt: TGTGCCAGCAGCTCACGGGACAGGGGATTTGAGACCCAGTACTTC
d_gene: TRBD1
j_gene: TRBJ2-5
abundance: .
v_gene: TRBV11-1

CDR3aa: CASSPSQRSRSEQYF
CDR3nt: TGCGCCAGCAGTCCCAGCCAGCGCTCCAGATCCGAGCAGTACTTC
d_gene: .
j_gene: TRBJ2-7
abundance: .
v_gene: TRBV5-1

CDR3aa: CASSLVGNEQYF
CDR3nt: TGTGCCAGCAGCTTGGTTGGAAACGAGCAGTACTTC
d_gene: .
j_gene: TRBJ2-7
abundance: .
v_gene: TRBV11-2

CDR3aa: CASSLVGATGELFF
CDR3nt: TGTGCCAGCAGCTTAGTAGGGGCGACCGGGGAGCTGTTTTTT
d_gene: .
j_gene: TRBJ2-2
abundance: .
v_gene: TRBV11-1

CDR3aa: CASTEYTWGNQPQHF
CDR3nt: TGTGCCAGCACGGAGTATACATGGGGTAATCAGCCCCAGCATTTT
d_gene: .
j_gene: TRBJ1-5
abundance: .
v_gene: TRBV6-1

CDR3aa: CASSGNGYTF
CDR3nt: TGTGCCAGCAGCGGGAATGGCTACACCTTC
d_gene: .
j_gene: TRBJ1-2
abundance: few
v_gene: TRBV9

CDR3aa: CASRTQAADQETQYF
CDR3nt: TGCGCCAGTCGAACCCAGGCGGCAGACCAAGAGACCCAGTACTTC
d_gene: .
j_gene: TRBJ2-5
abundance: .
v_gene: TRBV5-1

CDR3aa: CASSLKGIRTEAFF
CDR3nt: TGTGCCAGCAGCTTGAAAGGGATCCGCACTGAAGCTTTCTTT
d_gene: .
j_gene: TRBJ1-1
abundance: .
v_gene: TRBV5-4

CDR3aa: CASRPDTGELFF
CDR3nt: TGTGCCAGCAGACCTGACACCGGGGAGCTGTTTTTT
d_gene: .
j_gene: TRBJ2-2
abundance: .
v_gene: TRBV7-3

CDR3aa: CATLIDLNTEAFF
CDR3nt: TGTGCCACCCTTATAGATTTGAACACTGAAGCTTTCTTT
d_gene: .
j_gene: TRBJ1-1
abundance: few
v_gene: TRBV5-5

CDR3aa: CSVEGVYGYTF
CDR3nt: TGCAGCGTTGAAGGTGTTTATGGCTACACCTTC
d_gene: .
j_gene: TRBJ1-2
abundance: few
v_gene: TRBV29-1

CDR3aa: CASSVRQGPTRNSGNTMYF
CDR3nt: TGTGCCAGCAGCGTTAGACAGGGCCCCACTCGTAACTCTGGAAACACCATGTATTTT
d_gene: TRBD1
j_gene: TRBJ1-3
abundance: .
v_gene: TRBV7-9

CDR3aa: CASRDQMVENTEAFF
CDR3nt: TGTGCCAGCAGGGATCAGATGGTGGAGAACACTGAAGCTTTCTTT
d_gene: .
j_gene: TRBJ1-1
abundance: .
v_gene: TRBV11-2

CDR3aa: CASLRQTGNTGELFF
CDR3nt: TGTGCCAGCTTACGCCAGACAGGGAACACCGGGGAGCTGTTTTTT
d_gene: .
j_gene: TRBJ2-2
abundance: .
v_gene: TRBV25-1